The 21 T cell receptor beta chains below were found in one sample sequenced in a study of tumor-infiltrating lymphocytes in localized non-small cell lung cancer. The table came from immunoSEQ multiplex PCR; TCRdb's copy has only in-frame clones and leaves some out. The sample carries some 10,000 clones, around 70% recorded once. The sequenced sample consisted of lung tumor tissue. The receptors were gathered from a human donor with non-small cell lung cancer.

This clone was found a few times. The chain joins TRBV28 to TRBJ1-1; 7 positions match TRBD1. Germline V lookup: CDR1 MDHEN, CDR2 SYDVKM. The CDR3 runs 12 residues. The V gene end was trimmed by 5 bases and the J gene end by 5 bases; junction bases not matched to a gene: 2. The CDR3 region has the DNA TGTGCCAGCAGTCTCAGGGGGACTGAAGCTTTCTTT. This translates into CASSLRGTEAFF.

This clone turned up a few times. The rearrangement uses TRBV5-1 and TRBJ2-7; tentative D call: TRBD2 (5 bases). The CDR3 spans 13 residues. The ends were cut back, 0 bases at V and 3 bases at J, with 7 bases in the middle. The V gene's germline CDR1 is SGHRS and CDR2 YFSETQ. Written as DNA, the CDR3 is TGCGCCAGCAGCTTGGTTCGGGGCTACGAGCAGTACTTC. Protein product: CASSLVRGYEQYF.

This clone showed up just once. The chain employs TRBV10-3 and TRBJ2-7; D is unclear. This CDR3 comprises 14 residues. From germline, CDR1 is ENHRY and CDR2 SYGVKD. Trimming took off 2 bases at V and 2 bases at J, with 10 bases between the two ends. The CDR3: CAISEAVGPYEQYF. CDR3 coding DNA: TGTGCCATCAGTGAGGCGGTAGGGCCCTACGAGCAGTACTTC.

The chain couples TRBV6-5 to TRBJ2-7, with D possibly TRBD1 on 6 matching bases. The germline V gene encodes CDR1 MNHEY and CDR2 SVGAGI. V was pared by 6 bases and J by 0 bases, with 12 bases between. The CDR3 runs to 14 residues. The CDR3 DNA is TGTGCCAGCAGCCTGCTGGGGGCCTCCTACGAGCAGTACTTC. Its protein is CASSLLGASYEQYF.

This clone occurred once. The chain joins TRBV5-1 to TRBJ1-1; D gene ambiguous. The CDR3 contains 15 residues. Germline CDR1 is SGHRS and CDR2 is YFSETQ. Deletions cut 1 base from V and 1 base from J, with 11 bases between. Written as DNA, the CDR3 is TGCGCCAGCAGCTTGTCATCGGATCGGAACACTGAAGCTTTCTTT. This sequence encodes CASSLSSDRNTEAFF.

This chain connects TRBV2 to TRBJ1-1, with D hard to call. Germline values: CDR1 SNHLY, CDR2 FYNNEI. CDR3 length: 12 amino acids. V lost 6 bases, J lost 1 base, and 6 bases lay in between. The CDR3 region is CASRGTNTEAFF. CDR3 in DNA: TGTGCCAGCAGGGGTACGAACACTGAAGCTTTCTTT.

The chain links TRBV30 to TRBJ1-4; D gene unclear. This CDR3 has 13 amino acids. V lost 4 bases to trimming and J lost 7 bases, with 13 bases between them. From germline, CDR1 is GTSNPN and CDR2 SVGIG (reference sequence). CDR3 residues: CAWTFGRGEKLFF. The CDR3 DNA reads TGTGCCTGGACTTTTGGGCGGGGTGAAAAACTGTTTTTT.

The CDR3 DNA reads TGTGCCAGCAGCCCCAGGGGAACGGGGGGCTACACCTTC. As protein: CASSPRGTGGYTF. The chain is built from TRBV5-6 and TRBJ1-2; the D gene is possibly TRBD1 (6 bases). CDR1 and CDR2 (germline): SGHDT, YYEEEE. This CDR3 has 13 amino acids. V shed 4 bases and J shed 8 bases, with 15 bases lying between them.

This clone appeared a few times. The CDR3 region has the DNA TGTGCCATCAGTAGGGACCAAGAGACCCAGTACTTC. Translated: CAISRDQETQYF. The chain carries TRBV10-3 and TRBJ2-5; D gene unclear. The CDR3 is made up of 12 amino acids. Trimming stripped 5 bases from V and 0 bases from J, with 4 bases between. Germline CDR1 ENHRY, CDR2 SYGVKD.

The rearrangement joins TRBV7-9 to TRBJ2-6; D is uncertain. The germline V and J ends were trimmed by 1 base and 6 bases, with 10 bases remaining between them. The CDR3 length is 15 residues. Germline loops: CDR1 SEHNR, CDR2 FQNEAQ (reference sequence). Here the CDR3 DNA reads TGTGCCAGCAGCTTAGACAGAGGCCAGGCCAACGTCCTGACTTTC. Translating it yields CASSLDRGQANVLTF. Using reference TRBV7-9 and TRBJ2-6 for the parts outside the CDR3, the full variable domain is DTGVSQNPRHKITKRGQNVTFRCDPISEHNRLYWYRQTLGQGPEFLTYFQNEAQLEKSRLLSDRFSAERPKGSFSTLEIQRTEQGDSAMYLCASSLDRGQANVLTFGAGSRLTVL.

The chain is built from TRBV7-6 and TRBJ1-2; D might be TRBD1 (6 bases). The CDR3 runs to 15 residues. The germline CDR1 and CDR2 sequences are SGHVS and FNYEAQ. Trimming took off 5 bases at V and 3 bases at J, with 16 bases between the two ends. Written as DNA, the CDR3 is TGTGCCAGCAGCCCACAGGGCTCCCCCTACTATGGCTACACCTTC. Translation: CASSPQGSPYYGYTF.

Remarks on this clone: As the CDR3 is not closed by the conserved phenylalanine or tryptophan, this likely results from a read error. The DNA is omitted, as the CDR3 cannot be located on it reliably, and the CDR3 follows TCRdb's listing. CDR3 sequence: CARSPRKD. The J gene is TRBJ2-7, the V gene TRBV5-3. TRBV5-3 is placed among ORFs of uncertain function. Termini included, the CDR3 measures 8 amino acids.

The chain recombines TRBV5-1 with TRBJ2-5; 10 bases are a match to TRBD2. Germline loops: CDR1 SGHRS, CDR2 YFSETQ. CDR3 length: 16 amino acids. With V trimmed by 4 bases and J by 3 bases, 9 bases remained unmatched. For the CDR3, the DNA is TGCGCCAGCAGCCTGGGGGCTAGCGGGGGCAAAGAGACCCAGTACTTC. Protein product: CASSLGASGGKETQYF.

A few counts support this clone. The chain recombines TRBV18 with TRBJ2-5; the match to TRBD2 covers 8 bases. The CDR3 has 15 amino acids. The germline gives CDR1 KGHSH, CDR2 LQKENI. V shed 3 bases, J shed 4 bases, and the junction held 7 bases outside the gene matches. As DNA, the CDR3 is TGTGCCAGCTCACCCCGGCGGGGGGACGGAGAGACCCAGTACTTC. Translated, it gives CASSPRRGDGETQYF.

This clone was found a few times. V and J are TRBV6-6 and TRBJ1-2; possibly TRBD1 for D (6 bases). CDR1 is MNHNY, CDR2 SVGAGI, per germline (reference sequence). This CDR3 is 13 amino acids long. Between the trimmed V and J ends, which lost 6 bases and 7 bases, there was a span of 15 bases. Written as DNA, the CDR3 is TGTGCCAGCAGCGGAGGGCCAGGGGCTGGCTACACCTTC. Amino acid sequence: CASSGGPGAGYTF.

The chain recombines TRBV5-6 with TRBJ1-1; D gene uncertain. Germline V gives CDR1 SGHDT, CDR2 YYEEEE. CDR3 length: 12 amino acids. V lost 5 bases, J lost 3 bases, and 8 bases lay in between. CDR3 loop: CASSLHYTEAFF. The CDR3 DNA is TGTGCCAGCAGTTTACACTACACTGAAGCTTTCTTT.

CDR3 in DNA: TGTGCCAGCTCACCGACTTTGGGGGGGTTTTCGAGTCTTGGCTACACCTTC. Its translation is CASSPTLGGFSSLGYTF. This chain uses TRBV18 with TRBJ1-2, with a tentative D call TRBD1 (5 bases). The CDR3 has 17 amino acids. V was clipped by 3 bases and J by 7 bases, with 24 bases between them. Germline V CDR1 and CDR2: KGHSH, LQKENI.

The chain employs TRBV4-1 and TRBJ1-2, with D possibly being TRBD1 (6 bases). The V gene's germline CDR1 is MGHRA and CDR2 YSYEKL. This CDR3 contains 13 residues. V lost 2 bases and J lost 7, with 11 bases in between. CDR3 amino acids: CASSQRGEGGYTF. CDR3 sequence (DNA): TGCGCCAGCAGCCAAAGGGGGGAGGGTGGCTACACCTTC.

CDR3 DNA: TGTGCCAGCTCACCCTCGGGACAGGGGCGGCAGCCCCAGCATTTT. It translates to CASSPSGQGRQPQHF. The chain links TRBV18 to TRBJ1-5; TRBD1 agrees at 10 bases. The CDR3 runs 15 residues. The germline gives CDR1 KGHSH, CDR2 LQKENI. Losses at the gene ends were 3 bases for V and 7 bases for J; bases not matched to a gene: 6.

The chain is built from TRBV5-1 and TRBJ1-6; possibly TRBD1 for D (6 bases). CDR3 length: 15 residues. Deletions cut 2 bases from V and 7 bases from J, with 13 bases between. The germline CDR1 and CDR2 sequences are SGHRS and YFSETQ. The CDR3 sequence is CASSLGGRKNSPLHF. The CDR3 DNA reads TGCGCCAGCAGCTTAGGGGGGCGCAAGAATTCACCCCTCCACTTT.

This rearrangement joins TRBV25-1 to TRBJ2-3; D is ambiguous. Germline V gene data show CDR1 as MGHDK and CDR2 as SYGVNS. V gave up 10 bases and J gave up 2 bases, with 10 bases separating them. This CDR3 spans 12 amino acids. The CDR3 spells CATAGDTDTQYF. In nucleotides, the CDR3 is TGTGCCACCGCAGGAGACACAGATACGCAGTATTTT.